This TCR beta chain was retrieved from a study of T cell repertoires in aging, cancer and after chemotherapy. V was pared by 0 bases and J by 0 bases, with 3 bases between. The CDR3 sequence is 13 residues long. The germline V gene has CDR1 SGHRS and CDR2 YFSETQ. TRB rearrangements spanning V, D and J were amplified using mixed TRB-A/B primers. Using its own MiXCR run on the multiplex PCR reads, TCRdb lists one record per CDR3 protein. Among roughly 1,500 distinct CDR3 sequences listed, approximately 25% were seen once. The template was genomic DNA from peripheral blood, not RNA. The chain combines TRBV5-1 with TRBJ1-1; D not resolved. This TCR was sampled from a human donor with a solid tumor. Sequenced material: blood. The CDR3 coding sequence is TGCGCCAGCAGCTTGGATATGAACACTGAAGCTTTCTTT. Translation: CASSLDMNTEAFF.